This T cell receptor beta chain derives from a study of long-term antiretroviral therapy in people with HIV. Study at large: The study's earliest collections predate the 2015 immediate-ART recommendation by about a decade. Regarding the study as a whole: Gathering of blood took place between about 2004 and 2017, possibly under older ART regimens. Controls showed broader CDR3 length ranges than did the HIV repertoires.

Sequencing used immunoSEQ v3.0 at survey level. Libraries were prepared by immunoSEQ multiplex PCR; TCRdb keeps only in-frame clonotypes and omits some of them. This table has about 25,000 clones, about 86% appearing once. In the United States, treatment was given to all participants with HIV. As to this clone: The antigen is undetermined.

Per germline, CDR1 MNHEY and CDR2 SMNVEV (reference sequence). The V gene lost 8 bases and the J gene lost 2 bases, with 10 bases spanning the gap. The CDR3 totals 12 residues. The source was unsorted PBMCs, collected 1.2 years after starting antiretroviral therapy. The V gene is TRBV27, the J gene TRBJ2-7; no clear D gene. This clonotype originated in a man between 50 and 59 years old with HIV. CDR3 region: CASGSSPYEQYF. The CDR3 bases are TGTGCCAGCGGAAGTAGTCCCTACGAGCAGTACTTC.